These 9 T cell receptor beta chains were all obtained from the same sample, sequenced in a study of cytomegalovirus exposure and HLA in healthy donors. It was with 60 Vbeta and 13 Jbeta primers that the PCR ran. Sequenced by immunoSEQ multiplex PCR; TCRdb stores in-frame clones only, minus some. The table shows about 110,000 clones, with approximately 67% occurring only once. The sequenced material came from PBMCs. Receptor source: a man between 18 and 35 years old in good health and CMV-seropositive.

The CDR3 coding sequence is TGTGCCAGCAGCCCCGGAAGCAGGGTCGGCTCACCCCTCCACTTT. It encodes CASSPGSRVGSPLHF. The V call is TRBV11-2, the J call TRBJ1-6; TRBD1 is a possible D gene (5 bases). This CDR3 spans 15 amino acids. CDR1 and CDR2 (germline): SGHAT, FQNNGV. The ends were cut back, 5 bases at V and 10 bases at J, with 18 bases in the middle.

The chain is built from TRBV6-6 and TRBJ2-3, with 13 positions matching TRBD2. V lost 6 bases to trimming and J lost 6 bases; unmatched junction nucleotides: 3. Germline V gene lookup returns CDR1 MNHNY and CDR2 SVGAGI (reference sequence). The CDR3 runs to 14 residues. CDR3 bases: TGTGCCAGCAGGTGGACTAGCGGGGGCGATACGCAGTATTTT. Amino acids: CASRWTSGGDTQYF.

The chain carries TRBV7-6 and TRBJ2-1; TRBD2 might be the D (6 bases). The CDR3 has 13 amino acids. CDR1 is SGHVS and CDR2 is FNYEAQ in the germline V gene. The germline V and J ends were trimmed by 5 bases and 9 bases, with 14 bases remaining between them. CDR3 bases: TGTGCCAGCAGCCGGGACTGGAATAGTGAGCAGTTCTTC. Protein: CASSRDWNSEQFF.

This chain joins TRBV19 and TRBJ1-6; D unresolved. This CDR3 contains 11 residues. The germline V gene encodes CDR1 LNHDA and CDR2 SQIVND (reference sequence). V lost 8 bases and J 18 bases, leaving 17 bases between the germline ends. The CDR3 DNA reads as TGTGCCAGTCAAGATACAGAGCAGGCCCACTTT. It specifies CASQDTEQAHF.

The V gene is TRBV5-5, the J gene TRBJ1-5; 7 bases fit TRBD1. CDR1 is SGHKS, CDR2 YYEKEE, per germline (reference sequence). With 4 bases clipped from V and 4 bases from J, the junction kept 11 bases outside the gene matches. The CDR3 runs 16 residues. Written as DNA, the CDR3 is TGTGCCAGCAGCCCTGAATCACAGGGGTGGAATCAGCCCCAGCATTTT. It is translated as CASSPESQGWNQPQHF.

A single count supports this clone. This rearrangement joins TRBV11-3 to TRBJ2-5; a weak D match, TRBD1 (6 bases). The CDR3 spans 15 residues. Per the germline V gene, CDR1 is SGHNT and CDR2 is YENEEA. V was pared by 5 bases and J by 2 bases, with 15 bases between. The CDR3 is CASSPPGHLQETQYF. The CDR3 region has the DNA TGTGCCAGCAGCCCGCCGGGACACCTTCAAGAGACCCAGTACTTC. Complete variable domain (other parts from reference TRBV11-3 and TRBJ2-5): EAGVVQSPRYKIIEKKQPVAFWCNPISGHNTLYWYLQNLGQGPELLIRYENEEAVDDSQLPKDRFSAERLKGVDSTLKIQPAELGDSAVYLCASSPPGHLQETQYFGPGTRLLVL.

This chain links TRBV15 with TRBJ2-5; D is perhaps TRBD2 (5 bases). The V and J ends lost 3 bases and 2 bases respectively, with 10 bases between them. From germline, CDR1 is LNHNV and CDR2 YYDKDF (reference sequence). The CDR3 is 14 residues long. This CDR3 is CATSRRGWQETQYF. The CDR3 DNA sequence: TGTGCCACCAGCAGGAGAGGGTGGCAAGAGACCCAGTACTTC.

The chain has TRBV11-2 and TRBJ1-1; no reliable D call. The germline V gene encodes CDR1 SGHAT and CDR2 FQNNGV. V gave up 2 bases and J gave up 11 bases, with 12 bases separating them. The CDR3 has 12 residues. The CDR3 loop is CASSLSRMSAFF. CDR3 bases: TGTGCCAGCAGCTTATCCAGGATGAGCGCTTTCTTT.

This clone was observed a handful of times. CDR3 sequence: CAWSPTGGAQETQYF. CDR3 nucleotides: TGTGCCTGGAGTCCCACGGGGGGGGCACAAGAGACCCAGTACTTC. The rearrangement links TRBV30 to TRBJ2-5, with TRBD2 identical over 8 bases. CDR1 GTSNPN and CDR2 SVGIG come from the germline V gene (reference sequence). Trimming cost V 2 bases and J 2 bases; bases outside gene matches: 7. This CDR3 contains 15 residues. Full variable domain (remainder filled in from reference TRBV30 and TRBJ2-5): SQTIHQWPATLVQPVGSPLSLECTVEGTSNPNLYWYRQAAGRGLQLLFYSVGIGQISSEVPQNLSASRPQDRQFILSSKKLLLSDSGFYLCAWSPTGGAQETQYFGPGTRLLVL.